This T cell receptor (beta chain) comes out of a study of spatial heterogeneity in lung cancer. General observations from the study: It was found that expanded intratumoral alpha and beta TCR counts tracked tumor mutation counts.

Time point described: sample taken at primary tumor resection. TCRdb re-derived calls from the 5' RACE reads in MiXCR, one entry per CDR3 protein. The data contain 4,500 to 5,000 distinct CDR3 sequences, roughly 29% of them seen just once; the ten biggest clones take up roughly 25%. Regarding this clonotype: Its antigen is as yet unknown.

Germline CDR1 is KGHSH and CDR2 is LQKENI. The germline V and J ends were trimmed by 0 bases and 6 bases, with 9 bases remaining between them. This CDR3 region has 13 residues. This TCR was sampled from a female donor with early-stage non-small cell lung cancer. This material consisted of lung tumor tissue, taken at surgery. V usage is TRBV18 and J usage is TRBJ2-7; the D is unclear. The CDR3 DNA reads TGTGCCAGCTCACCACCCACGGGCTCCGAGCAGTACTTC. Amino acids: CASSPPTGSEQYF.